This T cell receptor (beta chain) was profiled in a study of blood T cell repertoires in COVID-19. The overall study: There were acute and convalescent COVID-19 samples, and they came from the United States, Italy and Spain.

CDR1 is SGHDT and CDR2 is YYEEEE in the germline V gene. The length of the CDR3 is 13 residues. J lost 4 bases, V lost 4 bases, and 4 bases had no gene match. Original data processing: Estimates of nucleated cell counts were drawn from the amplification of reference gene primers. Assay used: immunoSEQ multiplex PCR; TCRdb lists only in-frame clones, some missing. V, J and clone size reflect that table, while D and trimming were determined from the DNA. The table shows about 36,000 clones, with over 75% occurring only once. The TCR sequence derives from a human donor in a cohort sampled during active or convalescent COVID-19. The donor label of this sample is uncertain. This sequence joins TRBV5-6 and TRBJ1-2; 7 bases match TRBD1. The sequenced sample consisted of peripheral blood. The CDR3 is CASSRQGGYGYTF. The CDR3 DNA reads TGTGCCAGCAGCCGACAGGGAGGCTATGGCTACACCTTC.